Listed here are 26 T cell receptor beta chains from one sample, sequenced in a study of tissue T cells after allogeneic stem cell transplantation. Here immunoSEQ multiplex PCR was the method, and the copy in TCRdb shows in-frame clones only, minus some. The sample has about 22,000 clones, roughly two thirds seen once. The sample comprised blood. The receptors here all came from a female BALB/c mouse in good health. MHC haplotype here: H2-d.

To note about this clone: All gene names here are mouse names. The read ends 1 residue shy of where the CDR3 ends; the end is completed using the germline J gene. J is TRBJ1-1 and V is TRBV3; TRBD1 might be the D (5 bases). Trimming took off 1 base at V and 3 bases at J, with 9 bases between the two ends. The CDR3 is made up of 14 amino acids. Germline assignment: CDR1 SNHLY and CDR2 FYNGKV (reference sequence). The DNA read from the CDR3 is TGTGCCAGCAGCTTAGAACGGGGGGACACAGAAGTCTTC. Encoded protein: CASSLERGDTEVF. The whole CDR3 protein reads CASSLERGDTEVFF.

This clone was observed a few times. The gene symbols are mouse symbols. With the read ending 1 residue before the CDR3 end, the germline J gene is used to fill in that end. V gene TRBV13-2 combines with J gene TRBJ2-1; 8 bases are shared with TRBD1. The germline CDR1 and CDR2 sequences are NNHNN and SYGAGS (reference sequence). With 0 bases clipped from V and 7 bases from J, the junction kept 3 bases outside the gene matches. The CDR3 extends over 14 amino acids. CDR3 DNA, as far as it was read: TGTGCCAGCGGTGATGCAGGGGACAGGGCTGAGCAGTTC. Protein product: CASGDAGDRAEQF. The entire CDR3 protein is CASGDAGDRAEQFF.

Note on this clone: The gene symbols are mouse symbols. The DNA ends 1 residue before the CDR3 does, and the rest of the CDR3 is filled in from the germline J gene. The V and J genes are TRBV2 and TRBJ2-3; the D gene is possibly TRBD2 (7 bases). CDR3 length: 17 amino acids. V shed 0 bases and J shed 0 bases, with 13 bases lying between them. Germline V gives CDR1 LGHNA, CDR2 YSYQKL. This CDR3 reads CASSQDPLGASAETLYF. Incomplete CDR3 DNA: TGTGCCAGCAGCCAAGACCCGCTGGGGGCTAGTGCAGAAACGCTGTAT.

To note about this clone: All gene names here are mouse names. The chain's CDR3 is CGAGTGNTEVFF. CDR3 bases read: TGTGGTGCGGGGACAGGAAACACAGAAGTCTTC. The V and J genes are TRBV20 and TRBJ1-1; the match to TRBD1 covers 8 bases. The CDR3 end is not reached by the read, which stops 1 residue before it; the germline J gene fills it in. With 6 bases clipped from V and 1 base from J, the junction kept 1 base outside the gene matches. The CDR3 sequence is 12 residues long. The germline V gene has CDR1 GFQATS and CDR2 STVNSAI.

Of note for this clone: The genes and germline here are from mouse. The read ends 1 residue early relative to the CDR3; the germline J gene fills the gap. The chain recombines TRBV31 with TRBJ2-1; 12 bases line up with TRBD1. Trimming took 1 base from V and 6 from J; bases not matched to a gene: 1. This CDR3 is built from 14 residues. Germline loops: CDR1 GKSSPN, CDR2 SITVG. The sequenced CDR3 bases are TGTGCCTGGAGTCGGGACAGGGGGCTTGCTGAGCAGTTC. Translating gives CAWSRDRGLAEQF. The CDR3 in its entirety is CAWSRDRGLAEQFF.

As for this clone: Mouse germline and gene names are used. The read ends 1 residue early relative to the CDR3; the germline J gene fills the gap. V and J are TRBV16 and TRBJ2-7, with a possible D match to TRBD2 (6 bases). Trimming shortened V by 0 bases and J by 3 bases, and 12 bases separated the two germline ends. CDR3 length equals 15 residues. Germline CDR1 and CDR2: SGHSA and FRNQAP. CDR3 DNA, as far as it was read: TGTGCAAGCAGCTTAGATGGGGGTGGGGGCTATGAACAGTAC. Translating gives CASSLDGGGGYEQY. In full, the CDR3 reads CASSLDGGGGYEQYF.

Concerning this clone: Any gene name here is a mouse gene name. The read terminates 1 residue before the CDR3 end, so the remaining end is supplied by the germline J gene. This chain joins TRBV29 and TRBJ2-7, with a tentative D call TRBD1 (5 bases). The CDR3 is 13 amino acids. V gave up 2 bases and J gave up 2 bases, with 7 bases separating them. Germline V lookup: CDR1 MSHET, CDR2 SYDVDS. The CDR3 loop reads CASSLRQTYEQYF. The CDR3 bases that were read are TGTGCTAGCAGTTTAAGACAGACCTATGAACAGTAC.

In the case of this clone: Germline and genes: mouse. From the germline J gene comes the end of the CDR3, since the read stops 1 residue before it. The chain employs TRBV14 and TRBJ2-4; D not certain. The CDR3 consists of 14 residues. The ends were cut back, 2 bases at V and 6 bases at J, with 13 bases in the middle. The germline V gene has CDR1 SGHDT and CDR2 FRDEAV. CDR3 in amino acids: CASSFPGEGNTLYF. The DNA read from the CDR3 is TGTGCCAGCAGTTTTCCGGGAGAGGGCAACACCTTGTAC.

As regards this clone: Mouse gene names apply. Read sequence stops 1 residue before the CDR3 end, and the germline J gene provides the missing end. This chain uses TRBV5 with TRBJ1-4; 10 positions agree with TRBD1. Per germline, CDR1 LGHNA and CDR2 YNLKQL (reference sequence). The CDR3 sequence is 14 residues long. Germline trimming cut 5 bases from V and 4 bases from J; bases unmatched to any gene: 1. Incomplete CDR3 DNA: TGTGCCAGCAGCAGGACAGGGGGCAACGAAAGATTATTT. Amino acid sequence: CASSRTGGNERLF. The full CDR3 protein is CASSRTGGNERLFF.

This clone was recorded a few times. Mouse germline and gene names are used. The sequenced CDR3 bases are TGTGCCAGCAGCCCACAGGGGAGCTCCTATGAACAGTAC. Its protein is CASSPQGSSYEQY. The full CDR3 protein is CASSPQGSSYEQYF. This sequence joins TRBV13-3 and TRBJ2-7, with TRBD1 matching 7 bases. The read gets to within 1 residue of the CDR3 end, and the germline J gene fills in the rest. The ends lost 5 bases at V and 0 bases at J; junction bases unmatched: 5. This CDR3 region has 14 residues. CDR1 and CDR2 from the germline V gene are NNHDY and SYVADS.

A word on this clone: Gene names are the mouse ones. Read coverage stops 1 residue before the CDR3 terminus; the germline J gene supplies the remainder. The chain recombines TRBV2 with TRBJ2-5, with 8 bases aligning to TRBD1. There are 14 residues in the CDR3. Germline lookup yields CDR1 LGHNA and CDR2 YSYQKL. V lost 0 bases and J lost 6; bases outside the gene matches: 2. CDR3 bases read: TGTGCCAGCAGCCAAGAGAGGACAGGGGACACCCAGTAC. This translates into CASSQERTGDTQY. The complete CDR3 sequence is CASSQERTGDTQYF.

Concerning this clone itself: All gene names here are mouse names. The DNA ends 1 residue before the CDR3 does, and the rest of the CDR3 is filled in from the germline J gene. This chain links TRBV13-1 with TRBJ2-5; TRBD1 agrees at 7 bases. The CDR3 has 14 residues. CDR1 NSHNY and CDR2 SYGAGN come from the germline V gene. The trim removed 5 bases at V and 2 bases at J, leaving 5 bases unmatched. This CDR3 reads CASSIGTVQDTQYF. The CDR3 bases that were read are TGTGCCAGCAGCATCGGGACAGTCCAAGACACCCAGTAC.

A few counts support this clone. Here the gene names and germline are mouse. The read ends 1 residue early relative to the CDR3; the germline J gene fills the gap. The chain recombines TRBV16 with TRBJ2-7; 8 bases map to TRBD2. CDR1 and CDR2 (germline): SGHSA, FRNQAP. The CDR3 is 14 residues long. The V gene end was trimmed by 0 bases and the J gene end by 3 bases; junction bases not matched to a gene: 1. The CDR3 bases that were read are TGTGCAAGCAGCTTAGAAACTGGGGGCTATGAACAGTAC. It translates to CASSLETGGYEQY. The complete CDR3 protein is CASSLETGGYEQYF.

This clone is a singleton in its sample. The gene symbols are mouse symbols. The read terminates 1 residue ahead of where the CDR3 ends, so the germline J gene completes it. V gene TRBV13-1 combines with J gene TRBJ2-1; D is perhaps TRBD2 (6 bases). The ends were cut back, 0 bases at V and 0 bases at J, with 7 bases in the middle. CDR1 is NSHNY and CDR2 is SYGAGN in the germline V gene. This CDR3 is built from 15 residues. The CDR3 sequence is CASSDGGDNYAEQFF. The sequenced CDR3 bases are TGTGCCAGCAGTGATGGGGGGGATAACTATGCTGAGCAGTTC.

As to this clone: The gene names given are mouse names. The read gets to within 1 residue of the CDR3 end, and the germline J gene fills in the rest. Other nucleotide sequences from this sample produce the same CDR3. V gene TRBV5 combines with J gene TRBJ2-7, with D possibly called TRBD1 or TRBD2 (5 bases each). The length of the CDR3 is 14 residues. Between the trimmed V and J ends, which lost 1 base and 0 bases, there was a span of 7 bases. CDR1 is LGHNA, CDR2 YNLKQL, per germline (reference sequence). The CDR3 here is CASSQGGGSYEQYF. The covered CDR3 bases are TGTGCCAGCAGCCAAGGGGGCGGCTCCTATGAACAGTAC.

This clone was picked up a small number of times. Genes and germline are mouse. The read halts 1 residue ahead of the CDR3 end, with the missing end drawn from the germline J gene. The V gene is TRBV4, the J gene TRBJ2-1; D is undetermined. Trimming removed 8 bases from V and 5 bases from J, with 7 bases in between. Per germline, CDR1 LGHDT and CDR2 YNNKQL (reference sequence). The CDR3 runs to 11 residues. CDR3 protein: CASEGDAEQFF. The sequenced part of the CDR3 DNA is TGTGCCAGCGAGGGTGATGCTGAGCAGTTC.

In its sample, this clone was seen a few times. Gene and germline names: mouse. The read stops 1 residue short of the end of the CDR3; the missing end is completed from the germline J gene. The chain uses TRBV5 and TRBJ2-1, with unresolved D. This CDR3 has 15 residues. CDR1 and CDR2 from the germline V gene are LGHNA and YNLKQL (reference sequence). Between the trimmed V and J ends, which lost 1 base and 0 bases, there was a span of 7 bases. Incomplete CDR3 DNA: TGTGCCAGCAGCCAAGCCCCAGATAACTATGCTGAGCAGTTC. The encoded protein is CASSQAPDNYAEQF. In full, the CDR3 is CASSQAPDNYAEQFF.

Remarks on this clone: All gene names here are mouse names. The CDR3 goes on 1 residue after the read ends, and that part is filled in from the germline J gene. The gene calls are TRBV19 and TRBJ2-1; tentatively, D is TRBD1 or TRBD2 (6 bases each). Trimming shortened V by 2 bases and J by 3 bases, and 9 bases separated the two germline ends. This CDR3 has 14 amino acids. Germline-derived CDR1 and CDR2 are FNHDT and SITEND (reference sequence). This CDR3 reads CASSMGAVYAEQFF. The sequenced CDR3 bases are TGTGCCAGCAGTATGGGGGCTGTCTATGCTGAGCAGTTC.

On this clone itself: Mouse germline and gene names are used. The sequence runs out 1 residue before the end of the CDR3; the remainder is reconstructed from the germline J gene. This chain links TRBV5 with TRBJ1-3, with a weak D call TRBD1 (5 bases). V lost 0 bases and J lost 4, with 10 bases in between. The CDR3 extends over 15 amino acids. Germline-derived CDR1 and CDR2 are LGHNA and YNLKQL (reference sequence). The CDR3 spells CASSQEREGGNTLYF. CDR3 DNA, as far as it was read: TGTGCCAGCAGCCAAGAGCGGGAGGGGGGAAATACGCTCTAT.

Worth noting for this clone: Gene names refer to mouse genes. The missing CDR3 end, 1 residue past where the read stops, is filled in from the germline J gene. This chain joins TRBV24 and TRBJ2-2; no clear D gene. The CDR3 contains 11 residues. Germline values: CDR1 KGHTA, CDR2 FRNEEI. V was trimmed by 6 bases and J by 3 bases, leaving 2 bases between them. The part of the CDR3 DNA that was read is TGTGCCAGCAGGGACACCGGGCAGCTCTAC. Translated, it gives CASRDTGQLY. The entire CDR3 reads CASRDTGQLYF.

About this clone itself: Gene names and germline refer to mouse. The read terminates 1 residue ahead of where the CDR3 ends, so the germline J gene completes it. This chain connects TRBV29 to TRBJ1-1; 12 bases are a match to TRBD1. This CDR3 is 15 amino acids long. V lost 5 bases to trimming and J lost 2 bases; unmatched junction nucleotides: 3. Germline CDR1 MSHET, CDR2 SYDVDS. Incomplete CDR3 DNA: TGTGCTAGCAGTCGGGACAGGGGGCTCAACACAGAAGTCTTC. This translates into CASSRDRGLNTEVF. The full CDR3 protein reads CASSRDRGLNTEVFF. Using reference TRBV29 and TRBJ1-1 for the parts outside the CDR3, the full variable domain is DMKVTQMPRYLIKRMGENVLLECGQDMSHETMYWYRQDPGLGLQLIYISYDVDSNSEGDIPKGYRVSRKKREHFSLILDSAKTNQTSVYFCASSRDRGLNTEVFFGKGTRLTVV.

About this clone: The germline and genes are mouse ones. The CDR3 end is not reached by the read, which stops 1 residue before it; the germline J gene fills it in. The chain couples TRBV13-3 to TRBJ2-7; D gene uncertain. The V end lost 5 bases, the J end lost 0 bases, and 6 bases lay between the germline ends. This CDR3 comprises 12 residues. Per the germline V gene, CDR1 is NNHDY and CDR2 is SYVADS. CDR3 in amino acids: CASRASSYEQYF. Incomplete CDR3 DNA: TGTGCCAGCAGGGCAAGCTCCTATGAACAGTAC.

About this clone itself: Gene names are the mouse ones. The CDR3 spells CTCSADQGEQYF. The CDR3 DNA, read in part, is TGCACCTGCAGTGCAGATCAGGGGGAACAGTAC. The chain recombines TRBV1 with TRBJ2-7, with D possibly matching TRBD1 (6 bases). The read comes to an end 1 residue before the CDR3 does, leaving the germline J gene to fill in the end. V dropped 0 bases and J dropped 7 bases, with 7 bases sitting between them. The CDR3 extends over 12 amino acids. The V gene's germline CDR1 is NSQYPW and CDR2 LRSPGD (reference sequence). The whole variable domain, remainder taken from reference TRBV1 and TRBJ2-7, is VTLLEQNPRWRLVPRGQAVNLRCILKNSQYPWMSWYQQDLQKQLQWLFTLRSPGDKEVKSLPGADYLATRVTDTELRLQVANMSQGRTLYCTCSADQGEQYFGPGTRLTVL.

About this clone: Mouse names are used for the genes. The read terminates 1 residue ahead of where the CDR3 ends, so the germline J gene completes it. J is TRBJ1-3 and V is TRBV19; maybe TRBD1 (5 bases). This CDR3 has 14 amino acids. V was shortened by 9 bases and J by 3 bases, with 16 bases between the two germline ends. The germline V gene has CDR1 FNHDT and CDR2 SITEND (reference sequence). Partial CDR3 DNA: TGTGCCATCCACCCTTCCAGGGTTGGAAATACGCTCTAT. This sequence encodes CAIHPSRVGNTLY. The full CDR3 sequence reads CAIHPSRVGNTLYF.

This clone occurred once. Gene names denote mouse genes. The missing CDR3 end, 1 residue past where the read stops, is filled in from the germline J gene. This rearrangement joins TRBV19 to TRBJ1-4; a weak D match, TRBD1 (5 bases). Trimming took 5 bases from V and 0 from J, leaving 5 bases between them. The germline V gene encodes CDR1 FNHDT and CDR2 SITEND (reference sequence). This CDR3 region has 13 residues. The CDR3 spells CASRTVSNERLFF. The DNA read from the CDR3 is TGTGCCAGCAGGACAGTTTCCAACGAAAGATTATTT.

Remarks on this clone: The germline and genes are mouse ones. Coverage ceases 1 residue before the CDR3 finishes, and the germline J gene fills in the end. The gene calls are TRBV29 and TRBJ2-4, with TRBD1 matching over 9 bases. V was pared by 1 base and J by 1 base, with 0 bases of the junction left unmatched. In germline, CDR1 is MSHET, CDR2 SYDVDS. The CDR3 is made up of 15 amino acids. The CDR3 loop reads CASSLWTGGQNTLYF. CDR3 DNA (partial): TGTGCTAGCAGTTTATGGACAGGGGGTCAAAACACCTTGTAC.